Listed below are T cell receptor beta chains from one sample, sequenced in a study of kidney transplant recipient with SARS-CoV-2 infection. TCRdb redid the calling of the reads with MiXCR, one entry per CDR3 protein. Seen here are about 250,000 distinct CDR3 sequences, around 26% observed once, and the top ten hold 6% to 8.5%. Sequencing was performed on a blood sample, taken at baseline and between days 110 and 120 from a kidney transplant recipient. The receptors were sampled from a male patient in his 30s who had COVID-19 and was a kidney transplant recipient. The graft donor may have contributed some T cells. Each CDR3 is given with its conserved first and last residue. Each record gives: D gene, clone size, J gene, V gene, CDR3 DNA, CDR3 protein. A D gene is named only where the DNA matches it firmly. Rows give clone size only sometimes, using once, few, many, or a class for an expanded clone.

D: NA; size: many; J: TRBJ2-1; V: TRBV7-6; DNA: TGTGCCAGCAGCTTAAGAGCCATCCCGGACAATGAGCAGTTCTTC; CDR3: CASSLRAIPDNEQFF
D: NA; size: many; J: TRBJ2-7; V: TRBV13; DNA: TGTGCCAGCAGCCAACCAGGGGACTCCTCCTACGAGCAGTACTTC; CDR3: CASSQPGDSSYEQYF
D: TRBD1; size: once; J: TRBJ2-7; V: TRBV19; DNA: TGTGCCAGTAGTCAAACCGGGACAGTCTACGAGCAGTGCTTC; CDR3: CASSQTGTVYEQCF
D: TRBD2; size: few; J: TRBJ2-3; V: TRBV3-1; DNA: TGTGCCAGCAGCCAAGCGGCGGCGGGAGGGATGGGCACAGATACGCAGTATTTT; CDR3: CASSQAAAGGMGTDTQYF
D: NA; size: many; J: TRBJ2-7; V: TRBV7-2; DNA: TGTGCCAGCAGCCGCGCGGTGGCCTACGAGCAGTACTTC; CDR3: CASSRAVAYEQYF
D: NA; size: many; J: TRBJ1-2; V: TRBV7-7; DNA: TGTGCCAGCAGCCAGGTAGATAAGTGCCGAAAGACCTATGGCTACACCTTC; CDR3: CASSQVDKCRKTYGYTF
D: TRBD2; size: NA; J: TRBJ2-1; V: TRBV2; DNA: TGTGCCAGCAGCGGCGGGAGCTCCTACAATGGGCAGTTCTTC; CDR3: CASSGGSSYNGQFF
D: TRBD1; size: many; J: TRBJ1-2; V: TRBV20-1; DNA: TGCAGTGCCAAACAGGGGTTGGGTGACTATGGCTACACCTTC; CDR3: CSAKQGLGDYGYTF
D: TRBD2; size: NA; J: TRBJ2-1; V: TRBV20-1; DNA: TGCAGTGCTAGAGCCCGGCGGGGGGGATACAATGAGCAGTTCTTC; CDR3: CSARARRGGYNEQFF
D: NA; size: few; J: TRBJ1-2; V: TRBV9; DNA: TGTGCCAGCAGCCAGAACGCGGGCGTCTATGGCTACACCTTC; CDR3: CASSQNAGVYGYTF
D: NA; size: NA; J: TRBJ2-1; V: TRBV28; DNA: TGTGCCAGCAGTTTCGGTTTAAGGGAAAGTGAGAAGTTCTTC; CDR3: CASSFGLRESEKFF
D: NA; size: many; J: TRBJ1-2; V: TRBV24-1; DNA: TGTGCCACCAGTAGAGTAAATAGTACCAGAAAGACCTATGGCTACACCTTC; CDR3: CATSRVNSTRKTYGYTF
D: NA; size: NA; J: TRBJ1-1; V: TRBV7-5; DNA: NA; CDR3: CISVPAAHNEAFF
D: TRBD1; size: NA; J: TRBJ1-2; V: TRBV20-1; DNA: TGCAGTGCTAGCACAGGGGGCATAGGCTATGGCTACACCTTC; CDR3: CSASTGGIGYGYTF
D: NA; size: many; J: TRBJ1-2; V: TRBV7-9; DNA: TGTGCCAGCAGCGCAGGGGTCTATGGCTACACCTTC; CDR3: CASSAGVYGYTF
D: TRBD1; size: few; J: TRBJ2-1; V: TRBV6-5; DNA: TGTGCCAGCAGTCACGAGACGGGACAGTACAATGAGCAGTTCTTC; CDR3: CASSHETGQYNEQFF
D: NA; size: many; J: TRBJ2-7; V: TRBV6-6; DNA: TGTGCCAGCAGGACAGAGAGCCACTACGAGCAGTACTTC; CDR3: CASRTESHYEQYF
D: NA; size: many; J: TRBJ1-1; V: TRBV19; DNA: TGTGCCAGTAGTATAGATCTGCCCGGGCGGGCTTTCTTT; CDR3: CASSIDLPGRAFF
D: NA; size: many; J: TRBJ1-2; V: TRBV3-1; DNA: TGTGCCAGCAGCTGTCTGTTCACCCTTCGAAAGACCTATGGCTACACCTTC; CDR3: CASSCLFTLRKTYGYTF
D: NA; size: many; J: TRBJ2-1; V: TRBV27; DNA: TGTGCCAGCAGAACAGGGTATTTGGGTGAGCAGTTCTTC; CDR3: CASRTGYLGEQFF
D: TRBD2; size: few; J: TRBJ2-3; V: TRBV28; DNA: TGTGCCAGCAGTTACGGGACTAGCGAGGCAGATACGCAGTATTTT; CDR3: CASSYGTSEADTQYF
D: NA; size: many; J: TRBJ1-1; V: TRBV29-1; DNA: TGCAGCGTTGAGTACGGGGGACCGAACACTGAAGCTTTCTTT; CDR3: CSVEYGGPNTEAFF
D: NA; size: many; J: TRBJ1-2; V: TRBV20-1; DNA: TGCAGTGCTAGAGAACTTAACTATGGCTACACCTTC; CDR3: CSARELNYGYTF
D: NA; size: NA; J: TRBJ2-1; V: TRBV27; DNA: TGTGCCAGCAGTCTTACTGGGGCAGGGGCTAACAATGAGCAGTTCTTC; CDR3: CASSLTGAGANNEQFF